This T cell receptor (beta chain) was sequenced during a study of blood T cells in healthy people across ages. General study results and limits: Investigators treated diversity estimates from one million T cells as underestimates.

For the second PCR, which ran for roughly 6 to 11 cycles, a sample-barcoded 5' primer and a J-beta primer mix were used. From the 5' RACE reads, TCRdb called clonotypes with MiXCR, one entry per CDR3 protein. This table has about 730,000 distinct CDR3 sequences, roughly two fifths appearing once. Notes on this clonotype: Antigen unknown.

Trimming removed 5 bases from V and 3 bases from J, with 16 bases in between. The CDR3 sequence is 15 residues long. Germline values: CDR1 SGHRS, CDR2 YFSETQ. The receptor was derived from a woman aged 55-70 years in good health. The chain uses TRBV5-1 and TRBJ2-3; the D gene is possibly TRBD2 (5 bases). Sequencing was carried out using blood. The CDR3 protein is CASREERGQTDTQYF. The CDR3 nucleotides are TGCGCCAGCAGGGAGGAACGCGGGCAGACAGATACGCAGTATTTT.